This section outlines one T cell receptor (beta chain) sequence together with its context. Produced via immunoSEQ multiplex PCR; TCRdb's table is partial and in-frame only. The sample holds 200,000 or so clones, 80% to 90% seen once. Germline V gene lookup returns CDR1 MNHNY and CDR2 SVGAGI (reference sequence). The CDR3 sequence is 16 residues long. V shed 8 bases, J shed 4 bases, and the junction held 15 bases outside the gene matches. This entry is derived from a study of blood T cell repertoires in COVID-19. The rearrangement uses TRBV6-6 and TRBJ1-1; TRBD1 aligns across 8 bases. This receptor was taken from a human donor in a cohort sampled during active COVID-19. Source material: peripheral blood. CDR3 sequence (DNA): TGTGCCAGCGGGACAGGTGGAACTTGGAGTCGCACTGAAGCTTTCTTT. The encoded protein is CASGTGGTWSRTEAFF.